This passage covers 15 T cell receptor beta chains from one sample sequenced in a study of blood T cell repertoires in COVID-19. The protocol was immunoSEQ multiplex PCR, while the TCRdb copy is restricted to in-frame clones and leaves out a portion. The sample consists of 120,000 or so clones, roughly four fifths of them appearing once. The specimen was peripheral blood. These TCRs come from a human donor in a cohort sampled during active COVID-19.

This clone was observed a single time. This chain links TRBV28 with TRBJ1-5, with 8 nucleotides matching TRBD1. The V segment lost 5 bases and the J segment 6 bases; nucleotides outside the gene matches: 6. CDR1 is MDHEN, CDR2 SYDVKM, per germline. The CDR3 covers 14 residues. CDR3 DNA sequence: TGTGCCAGCAGTACAGGGGGAGGTGGTCAGCCCCAGCATTTT. Encoded protein: CASSTGGGGQPQHF.

This clone was seen a handful of times. This chain joins TRBV6-5 and TRBJ2-2; D not resolved. Germline V lookup: CDR1 MNHEY, CDR2 SVGAGI. V gave up 8 bases and J gave up 3 bases, with 13 bases separating them. The CDR3 length is 14 residues. CDR3 nucleotide sequence: TGTGCCAGCGAGCGCTTGTTGGACACCGGGGAGCTGTTTTTT. Protein sequence: CASERLLDTGELFF.

On this clone: Other DNA sequences in this sample translate to the same CDR3. The J gene is TRBJ2-3, the V gene TRBV6-1, with unresolved D. Germline CDR1 is MNHNS and CDR2 is SASEGT. The length of the CDR3 is 12 residues. V was trimmed by 3 bases and J by 1 base, leaving 2 bases between them. The CDR3 region is CASSDGTDTQYF. The CDR3 DNA is TGTGCCAGCAGTGACGGCACAGATACGCAGTATTTT.

J is TRBJ1-1 and V is TRBV7-9, with a tentative D call TRBD1 (5 bases). The CDR3 runs 15 residues. V was cut by 7 bases and J by 4 bases, with 19 bases left in between. The germline V gene encodes CDR1 SEHNR and CDR2 FQNEAQ (reference sequence). CDR3 DNA: TGTGCCAGCACCTCCACACTATCAGGGTCCACTGAAGCTTTCTTT. This codes for CASTSTLSGSTEAFF. Supplemented by reference TRBV7-9 and TRBJ1-1, the full variable domain reads DTGVSQNPRHKITKRGQNVTFRCDPISEHNRLYWYRQTLGQGPEFLTYFQNEAQLEKSRLLSDRFSAERPKGSFSTLEIQRTEQGDSAMYLCASTSTLSGSTEAFFGQGTRLTVV.

The J gene is TRBJ2-1, the V gene TRBV14, with 7 bases lining up with TRBD2. This CDR3 has 17 amino acids. Germline trimming cut 2 bases from V and 0 bases from J; bases unmatched to any gene: 7. CDR1 and CDR2 (germline): SGHDN, FVKESK. CDR3 region: CASSQIVGGSSYNEQFF. The DNA for the CDR3 is TGTGCCAGCAGCCAAATTGTGGGGGGGTCCTCCTACAATGAGCAGTTCTTC. Complete variable domain (other parts from reference TRBV14 and TRBJ2-1): EAGVTQFPSHSVIEKGQTVTLRCDPISGHDNLYWYRRVMGKEIKFLLHFVKESKQDESGMPNNRFLAERTGGTYSTLKVQPAELEDSGVYFCASSQIVGGSSYNEQFFGPGTRLTVL.

This chain uses TRBV11-2 with TRBJ2-3; 10 nucleotides agree with TRBD1. With V trimmed by 5 bases and J by 1 base, 6 bases remained unmatched. This CDR3 spans 16 amino acids. The germline gives CDR1 SGHAT, CDR2 FQNNGV. CDR3 sequence reads: CASSAGTGVGTDTQYF. In DNA, the CDR3 is TGTGCCAGCAGCGCCGGGACAGGGGTCGGCACAGATACGCAGTATTTT.

In DNA, the CDR3 is TGTGCCAGCAGCTTAGGGGGACAGGGGTACTATGAGCAGTTCTTC. Its protein is CASSLGGQGYYEQFF. The chain carries TRBV7-2 and TRBJ2-1; 10 bases agree with TRBD1. Germline assignment: CDR1 SGHTA and CDR2 FQGNSA. The CDR3 is made up of 15 amino acids. V shed 1 base and J 8 bases; nucleotides not matched to a gene: 5.

This clone was recorded only once. The rearrangement joins TRBV12-3 or TRBV12-4 to TRBJ1-3, with D possibly being TRBD1 (6 bases). The CDR3 is made up of 13 amino acids. V lost 5 bases and J 4 bases, leaving 9 bases between the germline ends. This CDR3 is CASSTDRGNTIYF. CDR3 in DNA: TGTGCCAGCAGTACGGACAGAGGAAACACCATATATTTT.

As for this clone: Other DNA sequences in the sample encode the same CDR3. The V and J genes are TRBV19 and TRBJ1-2, with 9 bases lining up with TRBD1. From germline, CDR1 is LNHDA and CDR2 SQIVND (reference sequence). After removal of 4 bases from V and 7 bases from J, the junction contained 1 base not matched to a gene. CDR3 length: 12 amino acids. The CDR3 here is CASSNRGLGYTF. As DNA, the CDR3 is TGTGCCAGTAGTAACAGGGGGCTTGGCTACACCTTC.

This sequence joins TRBV28 and TRBJ2-7, with a possible D match to TRBD1 (11 bases). The CDR3 runs 18 residues. Germline CDR1 is MDHEN and CDR2 is SYDVKM. V lost 6 bases and J 4 bases, leaving 28 bases between the germline ends. The CDR3 nucleotides are TGTGCCAGCAGGGCGGGGACAGGGGGGCTAGCGGGGGCGTACGAGCAGTACTTC. This sequence encodes CASRAGTGGLAGAYEQYF.

The V call is TRBV2, the J call TRBJ2-5, with a weak D call TRBD2 (5 bases). The CDR3 extends over 12 amino acids. Germline CDR1 reads SNHLY; CDR2 reads FYNNEI. V was trimmed by 8 bases and J by 2 bases, leaving 9 bases between them. The CDR3 DNA follows: TGTGCCAGCCTGACTAAGCAAGAGACCCAGTACTTC. As protein: CASLTKQETQYF.

The rearrangement joins TRBV21-1 to TRBJ1-5. TRBV21-1 is designated a pseudogene. The CDR3 spans 12 residues. In nucleotides, the CDR3 is TGTGCCAGCCCGCTAAATTACCAGCCCCAGCATTTT. This sequence encodes CASPLNYQPQHF.

The V gene is TRBV3-1 (or the pseudogene TRBV3-2), the J gene TRBJ1-2; TRBD1 might be the D (6 bases). Germline lookup yields CDR1 LGHDT and CDR2 YNNKEL (reference sequence). There are 14 residues in the CDR3. Trimming removed 1 base from V and 7 bases from J, with 13 bases in between. The CDR3 loop is CASSQVQGSRGYTF. As DNA, the CDR3 is TGTGCCAGCAGCCAAGTACAGGGTAGTCGTGGCTACACCTTC.

The chain joins TRBV20-1 to TRBJ2-1, with 11 positions matching TRBD2. The CDR3 is 16 residues long. V was clipped by 3 bases and J by 7 bases; unmatched bases: 11. CDR1 is DFQATT, CDR2 SNEGSKA, per germline (reference sequence). The CDR3 DNA reads as TGCAGTGCTAGTGATTTAGCGGGGGGGAGGTGGAATGAGCAGTTCTTC. Translation gives CSASDLAGGRWNEQFF.

The chain links TRBV11-2 to TRBJ1-2; 8 positions agree with TRBD1. Germline CDR1 reads SGHAT; CDR2 reads FQNNGV. CDR3 length: 13 amino acids. J gave up 5 bases and V 4 bases, and 3 bases lay outside the gene matches. In DNA form, the CDR3 reads TGTGCCAGCAGCTCGGGACAGGAGTATGGCTACACCTTC. It codes for CASSSGQEYGYTF.